One sample yielded the 24 T cell receptor beta chains listed below, sequenced in a study of OX40 agonist ivuxolimab in advanced cancers. Sequencing was performed with immunoSEQ multiplex PCR; in TCRdb, only in-frame clones are kept and a portion is missing. The data show approximately 69,000 clones, almost 85% seen once. This specimen was CD4+ or CD8+ T cells sorted from blood, taken in a trial of the OX40 agonist ivuxolimab. Source of these receptors: an adult with an advanced solid tumor such as melanoma, head and neck, liver or kidney cancer.

The chain couples TRBV7-2 to TRBJ1-5, with 11 nucleotides matching TRBD1. V shed 4 bases and J 6 bases; nucleotides not matched to a gene: 5. The V gene's germline CDR1 is SGHTA and CDR2 FQGNSA. This CDR3 is built from 15 residues. Here the CDR3 reads CASSSQGTGGQPQHF. The CDR3 coding sequence is TGTGCCAGCAGCTCTCAGGGGACAGGGGGTCAGCCCCAGCATTTT.

The rearrangement joins TRBV2 to TRBJ2-3; D is unclear. Germline-derived CDR1 and CDR2 are SNHLY and FYNNEI. Between the trimmed V and J ends, which lost 0 bases and 1 base, there was a span of 8 bases. This CDR3 region has 15 residues. In nucleotides, the CDR3 is TGTGCCAGCAGTGAAGCGCTTCTTCGCACAGATACGCAGTATTTT. Translating it yields CASSEALLRTDTQYF.

The chain carries TRBV6-5 and TRBJ2-7, with TRBD1 matching 7 bases. Trimming at V came to 5 bases and at J to 4 bases, leaving 8 bases not matched to a gene. CDR3 length: 14 amino acids. CDR1 is MNHEY, CDR2 SVGAGI, per germline. The CDR3 loop reads CASSPTGALYEQYF. The CDR3 coding sequence is TGTGCCAGCAGTCCTACAGGGGCCCTATACGAGCAGTACTTC.

The gene calls are TRBV19 and TRBJ2-7; 8 nucleotides match TRBD2. V dropped 0 bases and J dropped 3; count of bases not matched to a gene: 4. The CDR3 is 15 amino acids. CDR1 and CDR2 from the germline V gene are LNHDA and SQIVND (reference sequence). CDR3 in amino acids: CASSIEQRGRYEQYF. Written as DNA, the CDR3 is TGTGCCAGTAGTATAGAACAGCGGGGGCGCTACGAGCAGTACTTC.

The rearrangement links TRBV9 to TRBJ2-7, with D unresolved. CDR3 length equals 14 residues. The germline gives CDR1 SGDLS, CDR2 YYNGEE. With 0 bases removed from V and 3 bases from J, the gap between germline ends came to 10 bases. CDR3 residues: CASSVGATYYEQYF. CDR3 nucleotides: TGTGCCAGCAGCGTAGGAGCGACGTACTACGAGCAGTACTTC.

The chain links TRBV28 to TRBJ2-5, with 9 bases fitting TRBD2. Matching the DNA end better, TRBJ2-7 makes the J call doubtful. This CDR3 comprises 14 residues. Germline loops: CDR1 MDHEN, CDR2 SYDVKM. The DNA of the CDR3 is TGTGCCAGCAGTTCACTAGCGGGTTCCTACGAGCAGTACTTC. Translating it yields CASSSLAGSYEQYF.

This chain uses TRBV5-6 with TRBJ2-1; a weak D match, TRBD1 (5 bases). With 4 bases removed from V and 4 bases from J, the gap between germline ends came to 15 bases. This CDR3 has 15 residues. CDR1 and CDR2 from the germline V gene are SGHDT and YYEEEE. CDR3 amino acids: CASSLGFAGYNEQFF. The CDR3 DNA follows: TGTGCCAGCAGCCTGGGTTTTGCAGGGTACAATGAGCAGTTCTTC.

The chain carries TRBV19 and TRBJ2-2; TRBD1 agrees at 8 bases. Germline-derived CDR1 and CDR2 are LNHDA and SQIVND (reference sequence). J was trimmed by 0 bases and V by 3 bases; bases with no gene match: 3. The CDR3 totals 16 residues. The DNA for the CDR3 is TGTGCCAGTAGTATGGTGACAGGGGCGAACACCGGGGAGCTGTTTTTT. Its translation: CASSMVTGANTGELFF.

J is TRBJ1-5 and V is TRBV6-5, with D perhaps matching TRBD1 (6 bases). The CDR3 runs to 15 residues. CDR1 MNHEY and CDR2 SVGAGI come from the germline V gene. The V and J ends lost 5 bases and 7 bases respectively, with 18 bases between them. CDR3 bases: TGTGCCAGCAGTCCCACCGGGACACTGAGACAGCCCCAGCATTTT. It encodes CASSPTGTLRQPQHF.

V gene TRBV27 combines with J gene TRBJ2-1; D might be TRBD2 (6 bases). V was clipped by 2 bases and J by 9 bases, with 17 bases between them. Germline assignment: CDR1 MNHEY and CDR2 SMNVEV (reference sequence). The CDR3 sequence is 15 residues long. The CDR3 loop is CASSLPSAPMGEQFF. The CDR3 nucleotides are TGTGCCAGCAGTTTACCTAGCGCTCCTATGGGTGAGCAGTTCTTC.

The gene calls are TRBV9 and TRBJ2-5; 7 bases fit TRBD2. In germline, CDR1 is SGDLS, CDR2 YYNGEE. The CDR3 runs 18 residues. Trimming cost V 0 bases and J 6 bases; bases outside gene matches: 17. CDR3 sequence: CASSVVPTGEAGEKTQYF. The CDR3 DNA reads TGTGCCAGCAGCGTAGTCCCCACCGGGGAGGCGGGGGAAAAGACCCAGTACTTC.

The chain employs TRBV7-3 and TRBJ2-2; D remains ambiguous. Per germline, CDR1 SGHTA and CDR2 FQGTGA. This CDR3 spans 14 amino acids. Trimming took off 2 bases at V and 1 base at J, with 5 bases between the two ends. The CDR3 DNA is TGTGCCAGCAGCTTATCGGGGAACACCGGGGAGCTGTTTTTT. Its protein is CASSLSGNTGELFF.

V is TRBV10-3 and J is TRBJ1-3; D gene ambiguous. Trimming took 0 bases from V and 0 from J, leaving 6 bases between them. The CDR3 length is 15 residues. The germline V gene encodes CDR1 ENHRY and CDR2 SYGVKD. CDR3 amino acids: CAISESWISGNTIYF. In DNA form, the CDR3 reads TGTGCCATCAGTGAGTCGTGGATCTCTGGAAACACCATATATTTT.

The J gene is TRBJ2-6, the V gene TRBV7-2; no clear D gene. CDR1 SGHTA and CDR2 FQGNSA come from the germline V gene. The length of the CDR3 is 13 residues. V lost 5 bases and J 12 bases, leaving 14 bases between the germline ends. CDR3 region: CASSPRAVGVLTF. CDR3 coding DNA: TGTGCCAGCAGCCCCCGAGCAGTGGGCGTCCTGACTTTC.

The chain recombines TRBV25-1 with TRBJ2-5; a weak D match, TRBD1 (6 bases). Germline V gene data show CDR1 as MGHDK and CDR2 as SYGVNS. The CDR3 contains 15 residues. The ends were cut back, 5 bases at V and 1 base at J, with 14 bases in the middle. CDR3 DNA sequence: TGTGCCAGCAGTTCCCAAGGACAGTTCCAAGAGACCCAGTACTTC. Translated, it gives CASSSQGQFQETQYF. The whole variable domain, filled in from reference TRBV25-1 and TRBJ2-5, reads EADIYQTPRYLVIGTGKKITLECSQTMGHDKMYWYQQDPGMELHLIHYSYGVNSTEKGDLSSESTVSRIRTEHFPLTLESARPSHTSQYLCASSSQGQFQETQYFGPGTRLLVL.

V and J are TRBV7-3 and TRBJ1-1; D perhaps matches TRBD1 (5 bases). The V end lost 0 bases, the J end lost 10 bases, and 12 bases lay between the germline ends. CDR3 length: 13 residues. Germline loops: CDR1 SGHTA, CDR2 FQGTGA. The CDR3 loop reads CASSLTGTTTAFF. The CDR3 DNA is TGTGCCAGCAGCTTAACTGGGACCACAACAGCTTTCTTT.

This clone was seen a single time. In nucleotides, the CDR3 is TGCGCCAGCAGCCGGGTGGGAGGGAGCTACGAGCAGTACTTC. Amino acids: CASSRVGGSYEQYF. The rearrangement joins TRBV5-1 to TRBJ2-7; 7 nucleotides match TRBD2. The CDR3 is made up of 14 amino acids. V dropped 4 bases and J dropped 3; count of bases not matched to a gene: 7. Germline V gives CDR1 SGHRS, CDR2 YFSETQ.

The chain combines TRBV10-3 with TRBJ1-5; D uncertain. V lost 10 bases and J lost 5, with 18 bases in between. This CDR3 is 14 amino acids long. From germline, CDR1 is ENHRY and CDR2 SYGVKD. For the CDR3, the DNA is TGTGCCACCAGGAGCGGGGATCGGTATCAGCCCCAGCATTTT. This translates into CATRSGDRYQPQHF.

This clone appeared a few times. The chain employs TRBV18 and TRBJ1-6; D is unclear. Germline V gene data show CDR1 as KGHSH and CDR2 as LQKENI. V lost 1 base to trimming and J lost 7 bases, with 11 bases between them. CDR3 length: 15 amino acids. CDR3 region: CASSPLGDQNSPLHF. The CDR3 nucleotides read TGTGCCAGCTCACCACTTGGAGACCAGAATTCACCCCTCCACTTT. Together with reference TRBV18 and TRBJ1-6, the CDR3 gives the full variable domain: NAGVMQNPRHLVRRRGQEARLRCSPMKGHSHVYWYRQLPEEGLKFMVYLQKENIIDESGMPKERFSAEFPKEGPSILRIQQVVRGDSAAYFCASSPLGDQNSPLHFGNGTRLTVT.

The table lists this clone with a few counts. The rearrangement uses TRBV11-3 and TRBJ1-2, with D perhaps TRBD1 (5 bases). V was shortened by 4 bases and J by 4 bases, with 10 bases between the two germline ends. The CDR3 contains 13 residues. CDR1 is SGHNT and CDR2 is YENEEA in the germline V gene. This CDR3 is CASSYGGSYGYTF. Written as DNA, the CDR3 is TGTGCCAGCAGCTATGGGGGGAGCTATGGCTACACCTTC. Combining the CDR3 with reference TRBV11-3 and TRBJ1-2 gives the whole variable domain EAGVVQSPRYKIIEKKQPVAFWCNPISGHNTLYWYLQNLGQGPELLIRYENEEAVDDSQLPKDRFSAERLKGVDSTLKIQPAELGDSAVYLCASSYGGSYGYTFGSGTRLTVV.

The CDR3 loop reads CASSLSGQGAYNEQFF. The CDR3 nucleotides read TGTGCCAGCAGTTTATCCGGACAGGGGGCCTACAATGAGCAGTTCTTC. This chain connects TRBV27 to TRBJ2-1; 10 bases match TRBD1. Germline values: CDR1 MNHEY, CDR2 SMNVEV (reference sequence). The CDR3 sequence is 16 residues long. V was clipped by 0 bases and J by 2 bases; unmatched bases: 1.

This rearrangement joins TRBV5-4 to TRBJ1-2; D perhaps matches TRBD1 (5 bases). The V and J ends lost 1 base and 3 bases respectively, with 13 bases between them. This CDR3 has 15 residues. Germline CDR1 is SGHNT and CDR2 is YYREEE (reference sequence). This CDR3 reads CASSLRNRLDYGYTF. Written as DNA, the CDR3 is TGTGCCAGCAGCTTGAGAAACAGGCTGGACTATGGCTACACCTTC.

The genes are TRBV7-8 and TRBJ1-2; unclear D gene. Trimming took 1 base from V and 1 from J, leaving 7 bases between them. Looked up from germline, CDR1 is SGHVS and CDR2 is FQNEAQ. This CDR3 comprises 14 residues. CDR3 amino acids: CASSLGKDNYGYTF. In DNA form, the CDR3 reads TGTGCCAGCAGCTTAGGAAAAGATAACTATGGCTACACCTTC.

The chain recombines TRBV27 with TRBJ2-5; tentative D call: TRBD2 (7 bases). The ends were cut back, 2 bases at V and 4 bases at J, with 14 bases in the middle. The CDR3 extends over 15 amino acids. The germline V gene encodes CDR1 MNHEY and CDR2 SMNVEV (reference sequence). CDR3 amino acids: CASSLTGGSGETQYF. In DNA form, the CDR3 reads TGTGCCAGCAGTTTAACGGGGGGCAGTGGAGAGACCCAGTACTTC.